This T cell receptor beta chain derives from a study of blood T cell repertoires in COVID-19. Overall study context: Donors in the United States, Italy and Spain gave samples during acute or convalescent COVID-19.

Measured with immunoSEQ multiplex PCR; TCRdb has only the in-frame clones, and not every one. The sample holds fewer than 30,000 clones; more than 85% are singletons and the top ten take more than 0.8%. The CDR3 sequence is 16 residues long. This receptor was taken from a woman in her sixties or seventies with COVID-19, enrolled during active disease. The chain carries TRBV21-1 and TRBJ2-7; the table gives TRBD1 as D, unverified against the DNA. TRBV21-1 is listed as a pseudogene. The sequencing input was peripheral blood. The CDR3: CASSRTPGQGEYEQYF. The CDR3 DNA follows: TGTGCCAGCAGCAGAACCCCGGGACAGGGGGAGTACGAGCAGTACTTC.